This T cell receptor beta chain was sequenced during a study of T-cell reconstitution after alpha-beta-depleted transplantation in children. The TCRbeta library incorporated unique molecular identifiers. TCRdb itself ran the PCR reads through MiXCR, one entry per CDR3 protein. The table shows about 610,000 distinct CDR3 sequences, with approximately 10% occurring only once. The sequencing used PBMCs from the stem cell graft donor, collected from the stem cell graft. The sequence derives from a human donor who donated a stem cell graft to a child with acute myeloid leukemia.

In DNA form, the CDR3 reads TGTGCCAGCACCCAAGGGGACTATCAAGAGACCCAGTACTTC. It translates to CASTQGDYQETQYF. This chain joins TRBV7-2 and TRBJ2-5; 7 positions agree with TRBD2. The CDR3 runs 14 residues. From germline, CDR1 is SGHTA and CDR2 FQGNSA. V gave up 7 bases and J gave up 2 bases; unmatched junction bases: 7.